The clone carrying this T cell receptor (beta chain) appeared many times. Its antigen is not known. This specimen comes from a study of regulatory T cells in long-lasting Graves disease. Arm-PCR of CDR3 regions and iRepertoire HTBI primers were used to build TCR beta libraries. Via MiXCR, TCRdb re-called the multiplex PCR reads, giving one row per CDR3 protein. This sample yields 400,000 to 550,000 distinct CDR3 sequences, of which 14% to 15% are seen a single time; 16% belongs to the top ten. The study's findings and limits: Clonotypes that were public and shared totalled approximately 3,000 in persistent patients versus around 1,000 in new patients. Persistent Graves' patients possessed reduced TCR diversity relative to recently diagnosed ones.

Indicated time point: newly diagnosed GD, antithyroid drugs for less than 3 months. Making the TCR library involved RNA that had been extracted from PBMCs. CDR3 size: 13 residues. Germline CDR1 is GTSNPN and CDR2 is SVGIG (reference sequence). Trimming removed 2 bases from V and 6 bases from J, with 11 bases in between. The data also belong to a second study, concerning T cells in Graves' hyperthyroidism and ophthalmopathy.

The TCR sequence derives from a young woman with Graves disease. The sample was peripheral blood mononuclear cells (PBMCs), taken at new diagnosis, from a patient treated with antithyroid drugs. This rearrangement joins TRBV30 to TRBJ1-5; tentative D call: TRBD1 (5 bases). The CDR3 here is CAWSSQGAQPQHF. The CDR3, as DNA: TGTGCCTGGAGTTCGCAGGGCGCTCAGCCCCAGCATTTT.